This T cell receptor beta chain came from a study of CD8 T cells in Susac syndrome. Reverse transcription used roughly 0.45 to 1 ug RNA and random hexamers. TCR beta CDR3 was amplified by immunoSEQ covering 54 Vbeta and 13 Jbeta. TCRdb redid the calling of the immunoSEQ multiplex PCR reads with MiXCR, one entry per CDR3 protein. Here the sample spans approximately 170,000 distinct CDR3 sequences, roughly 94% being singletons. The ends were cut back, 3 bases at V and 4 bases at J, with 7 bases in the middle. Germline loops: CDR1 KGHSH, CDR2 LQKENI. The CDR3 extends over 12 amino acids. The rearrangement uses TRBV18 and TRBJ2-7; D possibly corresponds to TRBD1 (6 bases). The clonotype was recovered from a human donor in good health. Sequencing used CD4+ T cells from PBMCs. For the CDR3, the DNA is TGTGCCAGCTCACCGGGGGCATACGAGCAGTACTTC. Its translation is CASSPGAYEQYF.